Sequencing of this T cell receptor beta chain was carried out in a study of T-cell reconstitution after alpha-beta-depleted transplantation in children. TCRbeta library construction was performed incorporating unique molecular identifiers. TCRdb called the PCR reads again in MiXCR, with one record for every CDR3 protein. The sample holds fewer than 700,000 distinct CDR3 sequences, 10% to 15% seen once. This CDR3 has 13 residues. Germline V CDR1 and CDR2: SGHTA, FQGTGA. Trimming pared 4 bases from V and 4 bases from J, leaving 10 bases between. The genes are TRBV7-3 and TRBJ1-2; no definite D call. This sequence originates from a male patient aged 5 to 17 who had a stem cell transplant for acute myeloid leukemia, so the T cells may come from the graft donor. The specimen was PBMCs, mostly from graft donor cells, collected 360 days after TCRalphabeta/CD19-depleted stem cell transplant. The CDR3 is CASSSMDGYGYTF. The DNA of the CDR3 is TGTGCCAGCAGCTCCATGGACGGCTATGGCTACACCTTC.